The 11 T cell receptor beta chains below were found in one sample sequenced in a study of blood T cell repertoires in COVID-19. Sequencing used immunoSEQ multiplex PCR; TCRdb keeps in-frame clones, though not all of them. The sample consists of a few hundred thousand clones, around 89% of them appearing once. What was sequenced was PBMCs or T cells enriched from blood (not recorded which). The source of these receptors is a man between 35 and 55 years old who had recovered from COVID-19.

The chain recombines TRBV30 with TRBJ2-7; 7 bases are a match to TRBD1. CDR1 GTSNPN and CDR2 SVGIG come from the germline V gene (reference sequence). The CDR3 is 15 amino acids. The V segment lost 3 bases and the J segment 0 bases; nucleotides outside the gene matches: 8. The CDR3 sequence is CAWSAPDRASYEQYF. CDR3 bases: TGTGCCTGGAGCGCCCCCGACAGGGCCTCCTACGAGCAGTACTTC.

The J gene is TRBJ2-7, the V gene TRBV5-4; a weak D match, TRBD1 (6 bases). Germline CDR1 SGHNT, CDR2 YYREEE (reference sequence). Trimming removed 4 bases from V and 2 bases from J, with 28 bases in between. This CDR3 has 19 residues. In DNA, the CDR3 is TGTGCCAGCAGCCAACGAATACGCTACAGGGTAGAGGGGACCTACGAGCAGTACTTC. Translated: CASSQRIRYRVEGTYEQYF.

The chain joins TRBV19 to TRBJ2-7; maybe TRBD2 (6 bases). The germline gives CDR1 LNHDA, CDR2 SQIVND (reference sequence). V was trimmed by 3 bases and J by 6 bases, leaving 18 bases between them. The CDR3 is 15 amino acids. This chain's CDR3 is CASSMRAGSVREQYF. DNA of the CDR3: TGTGCCAGTAGTATGAGGGCGGGATCCGTTCGCGAGCAGTACTTC.

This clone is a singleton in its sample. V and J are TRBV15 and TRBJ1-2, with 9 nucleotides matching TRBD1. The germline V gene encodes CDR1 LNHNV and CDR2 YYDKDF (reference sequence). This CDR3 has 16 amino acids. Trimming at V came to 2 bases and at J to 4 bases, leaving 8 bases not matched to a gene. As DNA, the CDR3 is TGTGCCACCAGCAGAACCGGGACAGGGTTAGCCTATGGCTACACCTTC. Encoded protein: CATSRTGTGLAYGYTF. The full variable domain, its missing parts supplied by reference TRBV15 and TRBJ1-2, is DAMVIQNPRYQVTQFGKPVTLSCSQTLNHNVMYWYQQKSSQAPKLLFHYYDKDFNNEADTPDNFQSRRPNTSFCFLDIRSPGLGDTAMYLCATSRTGTGLAYGYTFGSGTRLTVV.

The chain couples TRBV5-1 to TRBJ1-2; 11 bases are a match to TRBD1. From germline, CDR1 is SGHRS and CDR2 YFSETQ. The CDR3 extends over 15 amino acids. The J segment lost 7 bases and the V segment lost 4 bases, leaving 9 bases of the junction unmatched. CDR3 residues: CASSHMDRGLGGYTF. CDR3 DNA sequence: TGCGCCAGCAGCCACATGGACAGGGGGCTGGGTGGCTACACCTTC.

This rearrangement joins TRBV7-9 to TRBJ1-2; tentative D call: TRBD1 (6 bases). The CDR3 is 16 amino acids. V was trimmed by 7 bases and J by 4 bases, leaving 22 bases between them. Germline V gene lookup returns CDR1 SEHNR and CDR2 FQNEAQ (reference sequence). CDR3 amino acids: CASKGDRLISRYGYTF. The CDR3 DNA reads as TGTGCCAGCAAAGGAGACAGGCTCATCTCCCGCTATGGCTACACCTTC.

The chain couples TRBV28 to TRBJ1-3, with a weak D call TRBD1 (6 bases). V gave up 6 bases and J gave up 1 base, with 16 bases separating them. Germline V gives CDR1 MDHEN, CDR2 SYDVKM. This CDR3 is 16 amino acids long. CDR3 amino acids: CASSLPGGPSGNTIYF. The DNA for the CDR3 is TGTGCCAGCAGCTTGCCGGGGGGGCCATCTGGAAACACCATATATTTT. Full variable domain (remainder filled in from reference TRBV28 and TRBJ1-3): DVKVTQSSRYLVKRTGEKVFLECVQDMDHENMFWYRQDPGLGLRLIYFSYDVKMKEKGDIPEGYSVSREKKERFSLILESASTNQTSMYLCASSLPGGPSGNTIYFGEGSWLTVV.

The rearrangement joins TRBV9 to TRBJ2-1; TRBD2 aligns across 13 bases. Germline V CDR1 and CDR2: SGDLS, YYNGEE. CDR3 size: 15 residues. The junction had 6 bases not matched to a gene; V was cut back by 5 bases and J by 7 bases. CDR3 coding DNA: TGTGCCAGCAGAGGACTAGCGGGAGTAGCAAATGAGCAGTTCTTC. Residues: CASRGLAGVANEQFF.

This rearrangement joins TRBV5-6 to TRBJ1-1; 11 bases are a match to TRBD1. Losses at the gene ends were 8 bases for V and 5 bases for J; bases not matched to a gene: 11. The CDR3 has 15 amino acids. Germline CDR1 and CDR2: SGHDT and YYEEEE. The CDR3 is CASHGTGQGVTEAFF. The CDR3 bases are TGTGCCAGTCACGGGACGGGACAGGGGGTTACTGAAGCTTTCTTT. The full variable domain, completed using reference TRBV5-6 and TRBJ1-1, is DAGVTQSPTHLIKTRGQQVTLRCSPKSGHDTVSWYQQALGQGPQFIFQYYEEEERQRGNFPDRFSGHQFPNYSSELNVNALLLGDSALYLCASHGTGQGVTEAFFGQGTRLTVV.

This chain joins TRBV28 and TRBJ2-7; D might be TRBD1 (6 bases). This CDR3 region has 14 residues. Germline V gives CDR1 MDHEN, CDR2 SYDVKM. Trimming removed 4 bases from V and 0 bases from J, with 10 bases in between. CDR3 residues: CASSSTGVSYEQYF. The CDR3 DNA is TGTGCCAGCAGTTCGACAGGAGTCTCCTACGAGCAGTACTTC.

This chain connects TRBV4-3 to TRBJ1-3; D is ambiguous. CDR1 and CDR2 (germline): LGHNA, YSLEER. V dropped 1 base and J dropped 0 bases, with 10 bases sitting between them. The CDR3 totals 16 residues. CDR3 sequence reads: CASSQGDSYSGNTIYF. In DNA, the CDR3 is TGCGCCAGCAGCCAAGGCGACTCATACTCTGGAAACACCATATATTTT.